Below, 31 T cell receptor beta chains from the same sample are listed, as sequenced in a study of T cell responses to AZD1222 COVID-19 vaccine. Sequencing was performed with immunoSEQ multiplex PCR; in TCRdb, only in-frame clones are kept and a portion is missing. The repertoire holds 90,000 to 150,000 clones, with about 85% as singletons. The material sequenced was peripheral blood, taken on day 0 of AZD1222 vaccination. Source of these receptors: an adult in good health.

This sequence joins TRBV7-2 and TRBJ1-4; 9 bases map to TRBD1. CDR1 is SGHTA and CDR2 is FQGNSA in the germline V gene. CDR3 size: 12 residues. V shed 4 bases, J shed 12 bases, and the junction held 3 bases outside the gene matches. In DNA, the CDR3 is TGTGCCAGCAGCTCTTACAGGGGGCAACTGTTTTTT. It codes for CASSSYRGQLFF.

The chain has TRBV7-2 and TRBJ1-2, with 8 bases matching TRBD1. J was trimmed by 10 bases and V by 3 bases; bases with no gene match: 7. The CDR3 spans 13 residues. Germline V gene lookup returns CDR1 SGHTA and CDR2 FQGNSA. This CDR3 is CASSFIQGVDYTF. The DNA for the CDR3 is TGTGCCAGCAGCTTCATACAGGGGGTAGACTACACCTTC.

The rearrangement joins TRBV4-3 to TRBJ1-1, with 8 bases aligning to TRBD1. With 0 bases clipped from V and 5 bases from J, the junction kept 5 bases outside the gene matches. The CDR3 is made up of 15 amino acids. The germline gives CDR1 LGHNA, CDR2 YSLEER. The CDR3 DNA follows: TGCGCCAGCAGCCAAGAGACAGGGGATGGGACTGAAGCTTTCTTT. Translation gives CASSQETGDGTEAFF.

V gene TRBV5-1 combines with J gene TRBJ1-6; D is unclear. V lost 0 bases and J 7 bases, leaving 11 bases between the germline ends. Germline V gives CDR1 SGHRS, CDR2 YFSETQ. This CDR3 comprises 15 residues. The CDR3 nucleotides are TGCGCCAGCAGCTTGGGAGGGAATAAGAATTCACCCCTCCACTTT. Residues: CASSLGGNKNSPLHF. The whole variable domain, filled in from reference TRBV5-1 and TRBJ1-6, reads KAGVTQTPRYLIKTRGQQVTLSCSPISGHRSVSWYQQTPGQGLQFLFEYFSETQRNKGNFPGRFSGRQFSNSRSEMNVSTLELGDSALYLCASSLGGNKNSPLHFGNGTRLTVT.

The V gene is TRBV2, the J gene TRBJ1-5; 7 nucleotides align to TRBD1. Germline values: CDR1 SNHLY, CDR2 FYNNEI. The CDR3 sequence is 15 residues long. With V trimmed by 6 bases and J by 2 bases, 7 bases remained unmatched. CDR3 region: CASRKEGAGNQPQHF. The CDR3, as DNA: TGTGCCAGCAGGAAAGAGGGGGCTGGCAATCAGCCCCAGCATTTT.

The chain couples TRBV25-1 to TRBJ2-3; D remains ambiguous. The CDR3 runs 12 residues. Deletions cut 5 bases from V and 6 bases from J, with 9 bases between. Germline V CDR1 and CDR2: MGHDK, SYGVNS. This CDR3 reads CASSTARDTQYF. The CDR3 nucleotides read TGTGCCAGCAGTACAGCACGGGATACGCAGTATTTT. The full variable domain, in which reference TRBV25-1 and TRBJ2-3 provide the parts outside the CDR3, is EADIYQTPRYLVIGTGKKITLECSQTMGHDKMYWYQQDPGMELHLIHYSYGVNSTEKGDLSSESTVSRIRTEHFPLTLESARPSHTSQYLCASSTARDTQYFGPGTRLTVL.

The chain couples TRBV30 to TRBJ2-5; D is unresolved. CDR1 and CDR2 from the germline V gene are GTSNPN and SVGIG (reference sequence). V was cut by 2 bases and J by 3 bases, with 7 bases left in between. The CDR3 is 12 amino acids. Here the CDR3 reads CAWSMTKETQYF. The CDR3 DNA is TGTGCCTGGAGTATGACAAAAGAGACCCAGTACTTC. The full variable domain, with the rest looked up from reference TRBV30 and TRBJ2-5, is SQTIHQWPATLVQPVGSPLSLECTVEGTSNPNLYWYRQAAGRGLQLLFYSVGIGQISSEVPQNLSASRPQDRQFILSSKKLLLSDSGFYLCAWSMTKETQYFGPGTRLLVL.

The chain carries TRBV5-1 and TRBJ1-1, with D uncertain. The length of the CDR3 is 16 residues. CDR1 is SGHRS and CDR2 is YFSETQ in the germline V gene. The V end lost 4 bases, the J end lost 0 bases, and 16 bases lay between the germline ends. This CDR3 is CASSPDHSGMNTEAFF. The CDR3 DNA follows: TGCGCCAGCAGCCCGGATCATTCGGGCATGAACACTGAAGCTTTCTTT.

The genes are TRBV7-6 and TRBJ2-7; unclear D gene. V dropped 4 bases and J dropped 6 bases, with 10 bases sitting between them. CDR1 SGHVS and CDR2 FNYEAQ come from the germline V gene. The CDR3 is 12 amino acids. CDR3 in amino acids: CASSSPGGEQYF. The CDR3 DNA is TGTGCCAGCAGCTCCCCGGGTGGCGAGCAGTACTTC.

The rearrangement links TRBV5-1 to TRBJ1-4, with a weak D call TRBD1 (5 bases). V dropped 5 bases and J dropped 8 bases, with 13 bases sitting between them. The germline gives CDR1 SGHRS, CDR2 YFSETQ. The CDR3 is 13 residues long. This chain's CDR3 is CASSEQGGEKLFF. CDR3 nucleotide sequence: TGCGCCAGCAGTGAGCAGGGTGGGGAAAAACTGTTTTTT.

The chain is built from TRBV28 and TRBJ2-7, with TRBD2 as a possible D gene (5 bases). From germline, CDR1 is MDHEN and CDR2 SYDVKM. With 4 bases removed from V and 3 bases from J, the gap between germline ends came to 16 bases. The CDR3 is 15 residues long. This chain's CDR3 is CASSYGREVGYEQYF. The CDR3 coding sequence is TGTGCCAGCAGTTACGGCCGGGAAGTTGGCTACGAGCAGTACTTC. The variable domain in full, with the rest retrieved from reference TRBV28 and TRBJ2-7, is DVKVTQSSRYLVKRTGEKVFLECVQDMDHENMFWYRQDPGLGLRLIYFSYDVKMKEKGDIPEGYSVSREKKERFSLILESASTNQTSMYLCASSYGREVGYEQYFGPGTRLTVT.

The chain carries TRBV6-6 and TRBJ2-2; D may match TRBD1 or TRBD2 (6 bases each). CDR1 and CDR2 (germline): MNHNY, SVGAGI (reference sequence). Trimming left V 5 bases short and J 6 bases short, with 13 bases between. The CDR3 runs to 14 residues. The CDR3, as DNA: TGTGCCAGCAGTACGACGAGGGGGGCCGGGGAGCTGTTTTTT. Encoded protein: CASSTTRGAGELFF.

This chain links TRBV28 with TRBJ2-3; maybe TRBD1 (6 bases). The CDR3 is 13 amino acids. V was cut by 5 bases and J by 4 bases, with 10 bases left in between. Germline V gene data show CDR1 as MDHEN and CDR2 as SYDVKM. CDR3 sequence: CASSNRAADTQYF. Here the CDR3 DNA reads TGTGCCAGCAGTAACAGGGCGGCAGATACGCAGTATTTT.

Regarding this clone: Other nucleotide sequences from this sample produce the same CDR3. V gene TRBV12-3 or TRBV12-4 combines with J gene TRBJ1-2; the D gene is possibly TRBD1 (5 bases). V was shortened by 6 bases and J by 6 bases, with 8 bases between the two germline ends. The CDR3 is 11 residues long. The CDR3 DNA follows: TGTGCCAGCAGCCTAGGGGATGGCTACACCTTC. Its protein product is CASSLGDGYTF.

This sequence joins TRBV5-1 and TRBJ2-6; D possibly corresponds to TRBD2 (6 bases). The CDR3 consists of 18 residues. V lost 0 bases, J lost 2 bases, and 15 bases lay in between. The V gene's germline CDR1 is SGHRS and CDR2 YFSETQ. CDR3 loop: CASSLVSVGGAGANVLTF. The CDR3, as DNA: TGCGCCAGCAGCTTGGTCTCCGTGGGGGGAGCTGGGGCCAACGTCCTGACTTTC.

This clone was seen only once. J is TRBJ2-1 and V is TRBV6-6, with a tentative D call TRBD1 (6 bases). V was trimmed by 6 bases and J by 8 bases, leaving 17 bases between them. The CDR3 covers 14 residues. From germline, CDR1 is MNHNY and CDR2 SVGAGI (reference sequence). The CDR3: CASRRFQQGDEQFF. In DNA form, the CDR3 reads TGTGCCAGCAGGCGTTTCCAACAGGGAGATGAGCAGTTCTTC.

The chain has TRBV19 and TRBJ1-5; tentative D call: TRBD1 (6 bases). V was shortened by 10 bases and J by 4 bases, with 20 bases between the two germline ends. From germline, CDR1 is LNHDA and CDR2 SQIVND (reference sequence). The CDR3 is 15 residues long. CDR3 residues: CATQRTVGLNQPQHF. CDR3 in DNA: TGTGCCACTCAAAGGACAGTGGGTTTAAATCAGCCCCAGCATTTT.

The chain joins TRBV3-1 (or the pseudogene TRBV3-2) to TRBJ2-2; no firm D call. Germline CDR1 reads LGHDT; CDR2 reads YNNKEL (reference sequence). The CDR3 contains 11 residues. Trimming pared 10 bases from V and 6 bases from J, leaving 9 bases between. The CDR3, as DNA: TGTGCCACCCTGCAGGCCGGGGAGCTGTTTTTT. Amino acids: CATLQAGELFF.

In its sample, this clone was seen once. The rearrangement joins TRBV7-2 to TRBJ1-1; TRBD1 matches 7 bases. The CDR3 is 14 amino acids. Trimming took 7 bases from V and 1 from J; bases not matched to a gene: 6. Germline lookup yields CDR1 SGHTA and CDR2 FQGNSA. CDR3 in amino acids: CASTSDRWNTEAFF. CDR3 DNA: TGTGCCAGCACCTCGGACAGGTGGAACACTGAAGCTTTCTTT.

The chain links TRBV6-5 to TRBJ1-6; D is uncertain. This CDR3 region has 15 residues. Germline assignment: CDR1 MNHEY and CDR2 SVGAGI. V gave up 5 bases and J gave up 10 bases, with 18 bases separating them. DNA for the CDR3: TGTGCCAGCAGTACCTCGACTAAAGAGTCGTCACCCCTCCACTTT. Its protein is CASSTSTKESSPLHF.

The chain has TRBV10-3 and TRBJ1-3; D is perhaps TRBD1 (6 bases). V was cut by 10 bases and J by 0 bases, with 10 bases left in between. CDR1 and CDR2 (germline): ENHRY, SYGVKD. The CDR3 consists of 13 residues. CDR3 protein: CATTGLSGNTIYF. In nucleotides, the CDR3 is TGTGCCACCACAGGGCTCTCTGGAAACACCATATATTTT.

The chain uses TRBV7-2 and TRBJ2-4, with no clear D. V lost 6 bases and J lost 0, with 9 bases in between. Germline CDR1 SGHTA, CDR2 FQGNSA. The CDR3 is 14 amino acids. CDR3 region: CASSPEPAKNIQYF. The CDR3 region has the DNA TGTGCCAGCAGTCCAGAGCCAGCCAAAAACATTCAGTACTTC.

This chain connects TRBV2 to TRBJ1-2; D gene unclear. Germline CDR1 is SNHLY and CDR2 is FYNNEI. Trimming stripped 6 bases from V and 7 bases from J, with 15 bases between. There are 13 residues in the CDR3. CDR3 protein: CASRERGESGYTF. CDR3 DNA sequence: TGTGCCAGCAGGGAGCGGGGAGAAAGTGGCTACACCTTC.

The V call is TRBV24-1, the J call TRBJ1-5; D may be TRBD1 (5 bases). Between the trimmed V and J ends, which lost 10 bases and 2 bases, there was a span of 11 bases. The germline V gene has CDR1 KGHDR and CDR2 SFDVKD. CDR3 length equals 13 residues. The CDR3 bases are TGTGCCACGGCAGGGCACGGCAATCAGCCCCAGCATTTT. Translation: CATAGHGNQPQHF.

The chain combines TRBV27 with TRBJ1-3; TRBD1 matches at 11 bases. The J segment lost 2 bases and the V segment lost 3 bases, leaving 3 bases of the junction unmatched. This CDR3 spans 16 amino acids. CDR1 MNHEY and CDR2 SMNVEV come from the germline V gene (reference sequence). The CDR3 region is CASSFGGQGAGNTIYF. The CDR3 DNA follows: TGTGCCAGCAGTTTCGGGGGACAGGGGGCTGGAAACACCATATATTTT.

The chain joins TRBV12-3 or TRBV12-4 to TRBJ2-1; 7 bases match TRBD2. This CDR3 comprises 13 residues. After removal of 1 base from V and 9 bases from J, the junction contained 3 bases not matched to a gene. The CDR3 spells CASSLGGGSEQFF. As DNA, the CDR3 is TGTGCCAGCAGTTTAGGGGGGGGAAGTGAGCAGTTCTTC.

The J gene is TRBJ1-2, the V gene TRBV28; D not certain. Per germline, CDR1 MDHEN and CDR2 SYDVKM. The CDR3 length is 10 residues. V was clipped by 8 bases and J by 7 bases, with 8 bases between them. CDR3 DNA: TGTGCCAGCGGGCCGAGTGGCTACACCTTC. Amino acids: CASGPSGYTF.

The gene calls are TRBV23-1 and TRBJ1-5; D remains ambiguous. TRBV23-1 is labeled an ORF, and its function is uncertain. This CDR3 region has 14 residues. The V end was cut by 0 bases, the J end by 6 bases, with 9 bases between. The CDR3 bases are TGCGCCAGCAGTCAATCTGTCTGGCCTCAGCCCCAGCATTTT. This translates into CASSQSVWPQPQHF.

CDR3 DNA sequence: TGTGCCAGCAGCCAAACCAGTATAAACACTGAAGCTTTCTTT. Translation gives CASSQTSINTEAFF. The gene calls are TRBV7-2 and TRBJ1-1; no firm D call. The length of the CDR3 is 14 residues. Trimming took 5 bases from V and 2 from J, leaving 12 bases between them. CDR1 is SGHTA and CDR2 is FQGNSA in the germline V gene.

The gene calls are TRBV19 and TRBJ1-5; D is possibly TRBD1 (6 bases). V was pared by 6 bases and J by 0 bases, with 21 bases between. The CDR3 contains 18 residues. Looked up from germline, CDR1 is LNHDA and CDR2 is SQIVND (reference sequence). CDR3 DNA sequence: TGTGCCAGTAGCATAATCCCTCCGGGGGCCTATAGCAATCAGCCCCAGCATTTT. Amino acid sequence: CASSIIPPGAYSNQPQHF.

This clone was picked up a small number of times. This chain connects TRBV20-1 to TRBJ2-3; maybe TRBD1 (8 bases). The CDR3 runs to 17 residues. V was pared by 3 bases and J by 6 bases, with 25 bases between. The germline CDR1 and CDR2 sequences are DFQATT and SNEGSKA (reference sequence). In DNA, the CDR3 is TGCAGTGCTAGTGGACAGGGTACGAGGAAGGGAGGGGATACGCAGTATTTT. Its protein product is CSASGQGTRKGGDTQYF.